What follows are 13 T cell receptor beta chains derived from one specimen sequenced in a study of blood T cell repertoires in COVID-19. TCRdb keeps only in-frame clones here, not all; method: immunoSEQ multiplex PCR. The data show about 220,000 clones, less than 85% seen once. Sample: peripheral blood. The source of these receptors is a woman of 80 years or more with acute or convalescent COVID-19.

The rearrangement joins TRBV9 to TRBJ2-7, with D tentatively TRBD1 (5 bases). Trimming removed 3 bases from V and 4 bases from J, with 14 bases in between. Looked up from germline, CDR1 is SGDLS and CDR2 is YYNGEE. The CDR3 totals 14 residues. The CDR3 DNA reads TGTGCCAGCAGCGGGGGCCCAGAACGGTACGAGCAGTACTTC. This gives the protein CASSGGPERYEQYF.

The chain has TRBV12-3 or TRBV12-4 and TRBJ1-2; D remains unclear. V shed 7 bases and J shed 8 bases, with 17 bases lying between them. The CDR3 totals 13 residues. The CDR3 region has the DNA TGTGCCAGCACCGGAGGAGGGTTTAGAGGCTACACCTTC. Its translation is CASTGGGFRGYTF.

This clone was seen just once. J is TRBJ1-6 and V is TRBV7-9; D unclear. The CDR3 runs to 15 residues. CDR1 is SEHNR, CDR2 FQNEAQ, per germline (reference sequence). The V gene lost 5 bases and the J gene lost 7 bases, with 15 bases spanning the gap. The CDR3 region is CASSPELGRNSPLHF. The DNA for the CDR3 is TGTGCCAGCAGCCCAGAACTGGGGAGGAATTCACCCCTCCACTTT.

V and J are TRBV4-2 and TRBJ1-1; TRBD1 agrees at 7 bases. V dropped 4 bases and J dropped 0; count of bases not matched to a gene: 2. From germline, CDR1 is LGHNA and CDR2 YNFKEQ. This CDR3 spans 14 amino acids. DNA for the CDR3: TGTGCCAGCAGCCGTGGACAGGTGAACACTGAAGCTTTCTTT. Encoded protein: CASSRGQVNTEAFF.

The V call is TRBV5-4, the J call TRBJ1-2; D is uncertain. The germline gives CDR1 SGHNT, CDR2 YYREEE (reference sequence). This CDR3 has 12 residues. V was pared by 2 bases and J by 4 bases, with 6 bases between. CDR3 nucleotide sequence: TGTGCCAGCAGCTTTACCAGCTATGGCTACACCTTC. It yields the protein CASSFTSYGYTF.

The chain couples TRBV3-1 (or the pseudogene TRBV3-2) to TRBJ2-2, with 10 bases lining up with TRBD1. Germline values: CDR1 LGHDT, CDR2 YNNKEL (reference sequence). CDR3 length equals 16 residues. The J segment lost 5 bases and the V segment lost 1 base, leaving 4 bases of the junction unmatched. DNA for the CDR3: TGTGCCAGCAGCCAAGGTTGGACAGGGGGGACCGGGGAGCTGTTTTTT. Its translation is CASSQGWTGGTGELFF.

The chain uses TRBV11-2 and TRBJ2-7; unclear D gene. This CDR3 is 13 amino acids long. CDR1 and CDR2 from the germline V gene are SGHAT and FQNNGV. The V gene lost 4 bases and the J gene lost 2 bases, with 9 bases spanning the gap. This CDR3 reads CASSSPGPYEQYF. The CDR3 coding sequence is TGTGCCAGCAGCTCCCCTGGGCCCTACGAGCAGTACTTC.

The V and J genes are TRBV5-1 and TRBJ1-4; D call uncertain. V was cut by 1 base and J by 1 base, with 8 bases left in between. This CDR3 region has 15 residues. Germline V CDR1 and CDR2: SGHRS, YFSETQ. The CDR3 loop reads CASSLSGITNEKLFF. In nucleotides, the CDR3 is TGCGCCAGCAGCTTGTCAGGAATAACTAATGAAAAACTGTTTTTT.

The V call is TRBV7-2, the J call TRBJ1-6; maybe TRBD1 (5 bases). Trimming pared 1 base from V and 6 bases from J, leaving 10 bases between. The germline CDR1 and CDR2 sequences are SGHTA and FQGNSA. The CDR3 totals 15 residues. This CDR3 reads CASSLDTGVNSPLHF. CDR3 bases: TGTGCCAGCAGCTTAGATACGGGGGTTAATTCACCCCTCCACTTT.

The CDR3 protein is CASSSLRLAEQFF. The CDR3 region has the DNA TGTGCCAGCAGCTCCCTGAGACTAGCTGAGCAGTTCTTC. The gene calls are TRBV12-3 or TRBV12-4 and TRBJ2-1, with TRBD2 matching 7 bases. The CDR3 consists of 13 residues. V dropped 6 bases and J dropped 9; count of bases not matched to a gene: 8.

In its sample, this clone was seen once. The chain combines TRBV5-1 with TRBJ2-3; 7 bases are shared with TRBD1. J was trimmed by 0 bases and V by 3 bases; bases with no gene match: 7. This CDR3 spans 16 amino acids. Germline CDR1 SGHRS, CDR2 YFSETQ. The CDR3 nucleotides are TGCGCCAGCAGCTGGACCACGGGACAGAGCACAGATACGCAGTATTTT. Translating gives CASSWTTGQSTDTQYF.

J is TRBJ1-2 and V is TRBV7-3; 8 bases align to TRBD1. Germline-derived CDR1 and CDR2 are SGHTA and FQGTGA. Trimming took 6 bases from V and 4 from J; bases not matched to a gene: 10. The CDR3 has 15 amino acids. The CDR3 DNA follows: TGTGCCAGCAGTCCCGGACAGGGAAAGGTCTATGGCTACACCTTC. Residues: CASSPGQGKVYGYTF.

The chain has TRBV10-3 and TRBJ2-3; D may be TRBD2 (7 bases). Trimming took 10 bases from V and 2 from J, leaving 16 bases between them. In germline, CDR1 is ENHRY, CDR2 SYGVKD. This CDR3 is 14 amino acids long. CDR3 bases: TGTGCCAATAAGAGGGGGGGCGACACAGATACGCAGTATTTT. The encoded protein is CANKRGGDTDTQYF.